This TCR beta chain is from a study of T cell changes during pregnancy in multiple sclerosis. Generated by immunoSEQ multiplex PCR, the TCRdb table keeps only in-frame clones and is missing some. Here the sample spans about 40,000 clones, approximately 91% being singletons. Trimming pared 1 base from V and 5 bases from J, leaving 15 bases between. The CDR3 loop spans 15 amino acids. Germline-derived CDR1 and CDR2 are SGHNT and YYREEE (reference sequence). This clone was observed a single time. Sequencing used PBMCs (not recorded whether the cells were cultured). This rearrangement joins TRBV5-4 to TRBJ1-1; TRBD1 is a possible D gene (6 bases). The TCR comes from a female donor with multiple sclerosis, enrolled in a pregnancy study. The CDR3 region has the DNA TGTGCCAGCAGCTTGCCCACAGGGAGTGGTACTGAAGCTTTCTTT. It yields the protein CASSLPTGSGTEAFF.